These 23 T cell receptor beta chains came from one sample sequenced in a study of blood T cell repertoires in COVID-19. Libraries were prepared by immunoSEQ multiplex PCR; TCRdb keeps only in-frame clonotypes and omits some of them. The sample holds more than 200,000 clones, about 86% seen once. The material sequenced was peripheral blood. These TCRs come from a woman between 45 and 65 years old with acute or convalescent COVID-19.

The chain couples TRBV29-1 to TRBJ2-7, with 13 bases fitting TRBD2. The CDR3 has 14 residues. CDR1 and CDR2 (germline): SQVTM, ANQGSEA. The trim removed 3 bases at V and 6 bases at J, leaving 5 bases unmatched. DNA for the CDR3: TGCAGCGTTGAGGGGACTAGCGGGGCCCTCGAGCAGTACTTC. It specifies CSVEGTSGALEQYF.

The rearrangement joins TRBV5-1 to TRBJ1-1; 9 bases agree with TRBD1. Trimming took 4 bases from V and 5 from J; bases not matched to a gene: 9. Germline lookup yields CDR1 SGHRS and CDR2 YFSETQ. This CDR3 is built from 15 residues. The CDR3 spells CASSLLPDRGTEAFF. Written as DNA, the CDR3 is TGCGCCAGCAGCCTGCTTCCCGACAGGGGGACTGAAGCTTTCTTT.

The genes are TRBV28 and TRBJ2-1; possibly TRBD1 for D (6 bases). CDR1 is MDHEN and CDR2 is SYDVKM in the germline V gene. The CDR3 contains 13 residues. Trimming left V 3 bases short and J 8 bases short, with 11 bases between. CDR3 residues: CASSLLQGYEQFF. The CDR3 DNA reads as TGTGCCAGCAGTTTGCTACAGGGTTATGAGCAGTTCTTC.

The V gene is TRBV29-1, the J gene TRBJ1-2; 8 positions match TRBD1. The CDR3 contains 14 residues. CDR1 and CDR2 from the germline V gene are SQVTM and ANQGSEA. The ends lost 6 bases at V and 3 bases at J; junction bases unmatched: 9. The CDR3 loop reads CSVGGQGTYYGYTF. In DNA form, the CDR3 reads TGCAGCGTGGGTGGACAGGGAACATACTATGGCTACACCTTC.

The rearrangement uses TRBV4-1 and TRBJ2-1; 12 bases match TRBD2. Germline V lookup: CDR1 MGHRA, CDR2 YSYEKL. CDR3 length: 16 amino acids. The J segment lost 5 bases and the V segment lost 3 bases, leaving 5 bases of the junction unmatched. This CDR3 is CASSQGGLAGNNEQFF. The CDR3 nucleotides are TGCGCCAGCAGCCAGGGCGGACTAGCGGGAAACAATGAGCAGTTCTTC.

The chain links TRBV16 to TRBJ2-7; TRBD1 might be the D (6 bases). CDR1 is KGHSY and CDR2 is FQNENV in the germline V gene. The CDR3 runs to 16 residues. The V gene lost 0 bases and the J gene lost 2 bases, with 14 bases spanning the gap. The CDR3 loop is CASSQSTGRGPYEQYF. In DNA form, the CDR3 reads TGTGCCAGCAGCCAATCGACGGGCAGGGGTCCCTACGAGCAGTACTTC.

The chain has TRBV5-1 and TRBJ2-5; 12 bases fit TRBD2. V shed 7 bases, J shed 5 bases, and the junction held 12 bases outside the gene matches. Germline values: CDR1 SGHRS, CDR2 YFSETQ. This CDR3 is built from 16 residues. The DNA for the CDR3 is TGCGCCAGCCTCAAAACTAGCGGGAGGACAGGGGAGACCCAGTACTTC. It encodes CASLKTSGRTGETQYF.

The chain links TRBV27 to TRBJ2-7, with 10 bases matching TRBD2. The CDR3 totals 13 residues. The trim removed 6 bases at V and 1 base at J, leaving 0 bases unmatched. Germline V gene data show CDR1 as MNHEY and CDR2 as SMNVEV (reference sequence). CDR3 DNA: TGTGCCAGCAGACTAGCGGGATCCTACGAGCAGTACTTC. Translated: CASRLAGSYEQYF.

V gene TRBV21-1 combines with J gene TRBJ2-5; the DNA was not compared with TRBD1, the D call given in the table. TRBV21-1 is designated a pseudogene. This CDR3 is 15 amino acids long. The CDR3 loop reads CASSKFAGLLETQYF. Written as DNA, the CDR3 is TGTGCCAGCAGCAAATTTGCAGGGCTTCTGGAGACCCAGTACTTC.

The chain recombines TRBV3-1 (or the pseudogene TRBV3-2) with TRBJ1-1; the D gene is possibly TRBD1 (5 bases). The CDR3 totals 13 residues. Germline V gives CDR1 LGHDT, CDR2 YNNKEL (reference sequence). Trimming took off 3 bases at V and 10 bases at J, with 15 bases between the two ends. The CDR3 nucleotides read TGTGCCAGCAGCCAGCAGGGCTCAAAAGGAGCTTTCTTT. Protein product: CASSQQGSKGAFF.

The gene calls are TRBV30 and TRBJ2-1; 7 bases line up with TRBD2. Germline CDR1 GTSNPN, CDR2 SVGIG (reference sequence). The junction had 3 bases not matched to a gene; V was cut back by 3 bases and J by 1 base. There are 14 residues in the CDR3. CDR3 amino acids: CAWRRDYSYNEQFF. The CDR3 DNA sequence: TGTGCCTGGAGAAGGGACTATTCCTACAATGAGCAGTTCTTC. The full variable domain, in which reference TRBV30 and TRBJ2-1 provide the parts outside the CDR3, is SQTIHQWPATLVQPVGSPLSLECTVEGTSNPNLYWYRQAAGRGLQLLFYSVGIGQISSEVPQNLSASRPQDRQFILSSKKLLLSDSGFYLCAWRRDYSYNEQFFGPGTRLTVL.

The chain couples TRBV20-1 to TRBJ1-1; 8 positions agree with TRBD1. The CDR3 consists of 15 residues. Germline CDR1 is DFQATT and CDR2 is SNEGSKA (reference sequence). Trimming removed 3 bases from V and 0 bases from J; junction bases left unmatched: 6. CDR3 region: CSASLPTGVNTEAFF. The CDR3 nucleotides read TGCAGTGCTAGTTTACCGACAGGGGTGAACACTGAAGCTTTCTTT.

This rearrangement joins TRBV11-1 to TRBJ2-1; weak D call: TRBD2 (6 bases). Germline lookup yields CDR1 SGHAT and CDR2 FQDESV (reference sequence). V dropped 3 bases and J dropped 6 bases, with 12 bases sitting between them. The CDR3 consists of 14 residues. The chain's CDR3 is CASSFGGMSNEQFF. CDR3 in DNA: TGTGCCAGCAGCTTTGGGGGGATGAGCAATGAGCAGTTCTTC.

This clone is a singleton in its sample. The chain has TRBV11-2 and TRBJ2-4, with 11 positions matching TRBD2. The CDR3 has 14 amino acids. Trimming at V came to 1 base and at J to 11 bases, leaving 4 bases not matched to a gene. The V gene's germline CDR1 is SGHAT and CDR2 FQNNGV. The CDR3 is CASSLVGLAAFQYF. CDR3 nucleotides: TGTGCCAGCAGCTTAGTGGGACTAGCGGCCTTTCAGTACTTC.

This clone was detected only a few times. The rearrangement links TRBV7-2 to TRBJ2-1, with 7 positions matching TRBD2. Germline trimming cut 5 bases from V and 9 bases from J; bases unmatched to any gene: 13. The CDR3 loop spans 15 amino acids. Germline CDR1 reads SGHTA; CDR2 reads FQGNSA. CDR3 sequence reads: CASSLIAGTTPEQFF. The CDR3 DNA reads TGTGCCAGCAGCCTGATAGCGGGTACCACACCTGAGCAGTTCTTC.

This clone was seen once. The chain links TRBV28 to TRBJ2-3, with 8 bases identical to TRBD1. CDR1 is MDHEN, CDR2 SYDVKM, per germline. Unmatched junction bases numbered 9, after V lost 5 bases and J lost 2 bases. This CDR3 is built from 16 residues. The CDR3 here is CASSPQGAGLTDTQYF. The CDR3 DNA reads TGTGCCAGCAGTCCTCAGGGGGCGGGCCTCACAGATACGCAGTATTTT.

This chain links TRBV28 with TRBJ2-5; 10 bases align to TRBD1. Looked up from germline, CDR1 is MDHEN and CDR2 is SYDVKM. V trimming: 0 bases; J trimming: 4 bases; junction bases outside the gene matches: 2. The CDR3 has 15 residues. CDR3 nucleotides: TGTGCCAGCAGTTTATGGACAGGGGGCACAGAGACCCAGTACTTC. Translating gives CASSLWTGGTETQYF.

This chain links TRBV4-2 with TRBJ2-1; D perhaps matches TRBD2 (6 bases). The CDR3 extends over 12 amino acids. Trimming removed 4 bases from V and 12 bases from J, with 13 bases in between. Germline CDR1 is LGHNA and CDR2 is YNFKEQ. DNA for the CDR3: TGTGCCAGCAGCCTAGATTGGGACTCGCAGTTCTTC. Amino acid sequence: CASSLDWDSQFF.

CDR3 in amino acids: CASSGGLAQNTGELFF. DNA for the CDR3: TGCGCCAGCAGTGGGGGACTAGCACAGAACACCGGGGAGCTGTTTTTT. V and J are TRBV10-1 and TRBJ2-2, with 9 bases that match TRBD2. This CDR3 contains 16 residues. With 4 bases clipped from V and 1 base from J, the junction kept 4 bases outside the gene matches. Germline V lookup: CDR1 WNHNN, CDR2 SYGVQD (reference sequence).

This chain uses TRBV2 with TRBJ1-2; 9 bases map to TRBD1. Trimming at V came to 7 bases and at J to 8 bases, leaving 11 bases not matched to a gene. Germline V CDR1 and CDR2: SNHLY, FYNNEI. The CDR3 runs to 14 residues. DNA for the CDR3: TGTGCCAGCATCAATACCGGGACAGGGACGGGCTACACCTTC. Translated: CASINTGTGTGYTF.

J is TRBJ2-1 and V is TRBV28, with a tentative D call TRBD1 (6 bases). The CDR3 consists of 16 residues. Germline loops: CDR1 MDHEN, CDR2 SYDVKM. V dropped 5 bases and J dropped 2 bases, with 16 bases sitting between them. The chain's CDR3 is CASSETPGAPYNEQFF. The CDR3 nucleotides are TGTGCCAGCAGTGAGACCCCAGGGGCACCCTACAATGAGCAGTTCTTC.

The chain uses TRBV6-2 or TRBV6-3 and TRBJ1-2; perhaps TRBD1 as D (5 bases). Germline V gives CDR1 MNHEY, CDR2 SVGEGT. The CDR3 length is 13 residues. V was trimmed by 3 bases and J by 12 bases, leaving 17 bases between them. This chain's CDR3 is CASSYRREAGDTF. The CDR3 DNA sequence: TGTGCCAGCAGTTATCGTCGGGAAGCGGGGGACACCTTC.

CDR3 DNA: TGTGCCAGCAGAACGACAGGGTCCTACGAGCAGTACTTC. It encodes CASRTTGSYEQYF. This chain uses TRBV6-5 with TRBJ2-7; 7 bases are shared with TRBD1. The trim removed 6 bases at V and 1 base at J, leaving 3 bases unmatched. The CDR3 loop spans 13 amino acids. Germline values: CDR1 MNHEY, CDR2 SVGAGI.